This note documents a single T cell receptor (beta chain) sequence. The antigen remains unidentified. The sample is drawn from a study of a mutant IDH1 vaccine in newly diagnosed glioma. Study overall: Former treatment meant radiotherapy, temozolomide, or both; the majority had gotten both. Study-wide findings and caveats: Among patients, approximately 93% showed immune responses induced by the vaccine. Apparently, pseudoprogression bore no relation to changes among the top peripheral T cell clonotypes.

The CDR3 spans 15 residues. Trimming removed 1 base from V and 2 bases from J; junction bases left unmatched: 3. CDR1 is MNHEY, CDR2 SVGAGI, per germline. Only in-frame clones appear in the TCRdb table, and some are missing; sequencing was by immunoSEQ multiplex PCR. Among fewer than 50,000 clones listed, roughly 80% were seen once. The time point was: baseline, week 1 (first vaccination visit). Documented treatment: pre-vaccination baseline after standard-of-care therapy. The donors' diagnosis was new WHO grade 3 or 4 astrocytoma that was IDH1-mutant and ATRX-lost. J is TRBJ1-2 and V is TRBV6-5; 8 bases are shared with TRBD1. The sample was PBMCs, taken from a glioma patient treated with radiotherapy, temozolomide or both. This receptor was taken from a man aged 40-49 years with glioma. Some clones in this sample may be carry-over from other donors' samples. CDR3 DNA sequence: TGTGCCAGCAGTTACTTGACAGGGGCCAACTATGGCTACACCTTC. Translating it yields CASSYLTGANYGYTF.